This note documents a single T cell receptor (beta chain) sequence. As yet, its antigen is unknown. The study reverse transcribed the entire isolated RNA, so it sequenced expressed TCRB transcripts. Clones were sequenced by immunoSEQ multiplex PCR, and TCRdb holds only the in-frame ones, with some missing. The sample lists around 250,000 clones, 11% to 15% seen once, with 0.015% to 0.02% in the top ten. This entry belongs to a study of beta chain features in type 1 diabetes. General study results and limits: cDNA sequencing could over-represent cells with high TCR expression. When Type 1 diabetes patients were examined, their TCRB CDR3s proved moderately but significantly shorter in all four CD4+ subsets.

The receptor's source is a man aged 25-40 years with type 1 diabetes. The sequenced sample consisted of naive CD4+ T cells from blood.

Here the CDR3 DNA reads TGTGCCAGCAGCCCAGAGGACGGGAGCTCACCCCTCCACTTT. Its protein product is CASSPEDGSSPLHF. The chain is built from TRBV9 and TRBJ1-6; D call uncertain. The V gene's germline CDR1 is SGDLS and CDR2 YYNGEE. This CDR3 has 14 amino acids. V lost 4 bases and J lost 10, with 15 bases in between.